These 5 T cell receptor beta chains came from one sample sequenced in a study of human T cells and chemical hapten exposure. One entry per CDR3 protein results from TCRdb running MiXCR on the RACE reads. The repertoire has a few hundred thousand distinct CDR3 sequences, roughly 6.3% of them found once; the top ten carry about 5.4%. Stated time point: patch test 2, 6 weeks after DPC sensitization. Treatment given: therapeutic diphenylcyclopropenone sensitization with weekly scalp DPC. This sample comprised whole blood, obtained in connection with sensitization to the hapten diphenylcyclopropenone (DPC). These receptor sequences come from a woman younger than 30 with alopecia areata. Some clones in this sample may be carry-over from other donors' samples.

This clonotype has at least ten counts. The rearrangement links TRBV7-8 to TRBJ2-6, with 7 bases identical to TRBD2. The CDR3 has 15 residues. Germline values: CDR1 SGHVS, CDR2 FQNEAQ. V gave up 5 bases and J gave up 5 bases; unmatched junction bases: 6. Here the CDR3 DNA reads TGTGCCAGCAGCGGATCCGGGACTAGGGCCAACGTCCTGACTTTC. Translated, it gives CASSGSGTRANVLTF.

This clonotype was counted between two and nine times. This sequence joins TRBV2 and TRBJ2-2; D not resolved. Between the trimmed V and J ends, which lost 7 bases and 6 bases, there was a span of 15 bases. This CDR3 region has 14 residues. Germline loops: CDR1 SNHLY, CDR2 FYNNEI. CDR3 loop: CASTPIGRSGELFF. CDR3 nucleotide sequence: TGTGCCAGCACCCCTATCGGAAGATCCGGGGAGCTGTTTTTT.

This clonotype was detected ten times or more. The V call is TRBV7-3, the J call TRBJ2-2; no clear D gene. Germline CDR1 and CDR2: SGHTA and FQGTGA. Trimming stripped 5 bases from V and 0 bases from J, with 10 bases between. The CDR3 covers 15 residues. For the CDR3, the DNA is TGTGCCAGCAGCCCCCTGACGGCGAACACCGGGGAGCTGTTTTTT. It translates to CASSPLTANTGELFF.

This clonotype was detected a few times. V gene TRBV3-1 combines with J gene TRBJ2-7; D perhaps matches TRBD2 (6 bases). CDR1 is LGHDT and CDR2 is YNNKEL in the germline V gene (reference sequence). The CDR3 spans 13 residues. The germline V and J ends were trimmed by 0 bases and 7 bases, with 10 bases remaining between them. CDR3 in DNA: TGTGCCAGCAGCCAAGACGGGGGTGGAGAGCAGTACTTC. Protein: CASSQDGGGEQYF.

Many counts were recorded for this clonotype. DNA of the CDR3: TGTGCCAGCACCCGTCTACTAGGAGACACTGAAGCTTTCTTT. This encodes CASTRLLGDTEAFF. This chain joins TRBV18 and TRBJ1-1; no clear D. Germline lookup yields CDR1 KGHSH and CDR2 LQKENI. The V end was cut by 8 bases, the J end by 3 bases, with 16 bases between. CDR3 length: 14 residues.